A selection of T cell receptor beta chains follows, all from one sample in a study of blood T cell repertoires in COVID-19. Profiled with immunoSEQ multiplex PCR; TCRdb holds only in-frame clones, not every one. The data hold fewer than 150,000 clones, with roughly 80% observed a single time. Sequenced input: peripheral blood. These TCRs come from a woman aged 50 to 60 with acute or convalescent COVID-19. CDR3s include the opening cysteine and the closing phenylalanine or tryptophan. D genes are given only for firm matches. The size entry is marked missing in some rows and otherwise reads once, few, many or a size class.

DNA,CDR3,size,J,D,V
TGCGCCAGCAGCCAGGAAAGGAGGGATGAGCAGTTCTTC,CASSQERRDEQFF,few,TRBJ2-1,.,TRBV4-1
TGTGCCAGCAGCGTAGACGGAGCTAACTATGGCTACACCTTC,CASSVDGANYGYTF,.,TRBJ1-2,.,TRBV9
TGTGCCAGCAGCTTTCGGATATCAGGTGGCGAGCAGTACTTC,CASSFRISGGEQYF,.,TRBJ2-7,.,TRBV13
TGTGCCAGTAGGGACGGACAGGTTAGCAATCAGCCCCAGCATTTT,CASRDGQVSNQPQHF,.,TRBJ1-5,TRBD1,TRBV19
TGTGCCAGCAGTTACTCGACGAGCGCCGCCGGGGAGCTGTTTTTT,CASSYSTSAAGELFF,.,TRBJ2-2,.,TRBV6-5
TGTGCCAGCAGCCAAATGCCCCGGACAGGTCTTAATTCACCCCTCCACTTT,CASSQMPRTGLNSPLHF,.,TRBJ1-6,TRBD1,TRBV3-1/TRBV3-2
TGTGCCAGCAGTTTATTGGCGGGCACTGAAGCTTTCTTT,CASSLLAGTEAFF,.,TRBJ1-1,.,TRBV28
TGTGCCAGCAGCCTCGGACAGGTTACCAATCAGCCCCAGCATTTT,CASSLGQVTNQPQHF,once,TRBJ1-5,TRBD1,TRBV3-1/TRBV3-2
TGCAGCGTTGAGGTCGGCTATGGCTACACCTTC,CSVEVGYGYTF,.,TRBJ1-2,.,TRBV29-1
TGTGCCAGCAGTTACTCGGCTCAGGGGGCTTCGTACGAGCAGTACTTC,CASSYSAQGASYEQYF,.,TRBJ2-7,TRBD1,TRBV6-5
TGTGCCTGGAGCCTTAGCGGGGGGCCGGGAGATACGCAGTATTTT,CAWSLSGGPGDTQYF,.,TRBJ2-3,TRBD2,TRBV30
TGTGCCAGCAGTCAACTTCGGAACACTGAAGCTTTCTTT,CASSQLRNTEAFF,.,TRBJ1-1,.,TRBV12-3/TRBV12-4